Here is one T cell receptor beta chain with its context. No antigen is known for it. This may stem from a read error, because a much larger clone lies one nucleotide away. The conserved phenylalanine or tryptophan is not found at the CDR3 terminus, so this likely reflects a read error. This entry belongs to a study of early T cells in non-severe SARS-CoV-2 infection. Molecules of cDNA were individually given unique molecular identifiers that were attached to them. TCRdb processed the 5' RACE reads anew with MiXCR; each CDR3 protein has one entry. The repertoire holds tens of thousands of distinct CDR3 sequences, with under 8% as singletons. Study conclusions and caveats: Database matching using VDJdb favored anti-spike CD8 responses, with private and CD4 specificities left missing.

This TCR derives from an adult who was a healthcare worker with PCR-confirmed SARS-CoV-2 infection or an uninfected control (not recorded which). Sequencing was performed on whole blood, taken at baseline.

The CDR3 here is CSVQGVGIGTQYS. The CDR3 DNA follows: TGCAGCGTTCAGGGGGTAGGGATAGGTACGCAGTATTCT. The chain employs TRBV29-1 and TRBJ2-3, with 7 bases matching TRBD1. CDR1 SQVTM and CDR2 ANQGSEA come from the germline V gene. The CDR3 length is 13 residues. The V and J ends lost 5 bases and 8 bases, in that order; junction bases with no gene match: 10.